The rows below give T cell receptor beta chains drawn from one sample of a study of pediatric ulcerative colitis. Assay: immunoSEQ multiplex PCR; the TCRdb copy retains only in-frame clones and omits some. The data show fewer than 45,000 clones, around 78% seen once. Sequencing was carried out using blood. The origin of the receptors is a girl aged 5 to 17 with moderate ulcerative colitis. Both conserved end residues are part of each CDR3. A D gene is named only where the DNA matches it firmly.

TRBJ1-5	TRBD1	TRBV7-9	CASSSTGHSNQPQHF	TGTGCCAGCAGCTCGACAGGGCATAGCAATCAGCCCCAGCATTTT
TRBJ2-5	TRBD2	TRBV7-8	CASSLGAYLAGEGETQYF	TGTGCCAGCAGCTTAGGCGCATATCTAGCGGGAGAGGGAGAGACCCAGTACTTC
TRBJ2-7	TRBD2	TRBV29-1	CSAVGGTFYEQYF	TGCAGCGCCGTCGGGGGGACCTTCTACGAGCAGTACTTC
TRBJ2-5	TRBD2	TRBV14	CATSRLAGATRSQTQYF	TGTGCCACCTCGAGACTAGCGGGGGCCACCCGGAGCCAGACCCAGTACTTC
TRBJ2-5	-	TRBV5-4	CASSPGETQETQYF	TGTGCCAGCAGCCCCGGGGAAACCCAAGAGACCCAGTACTTC
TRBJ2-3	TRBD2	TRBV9	CASSALGLAGASTQYF	TGTGCCAGCAGCGCGCTTGGACTAGCGGGGGCCTCGACGCAGTATTTT
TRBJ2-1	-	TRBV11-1	CASNTDLKEQFF	TGTGCCAGCAATACAGACCTTAAAGAGCAGTTCTTC
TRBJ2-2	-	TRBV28	CASRWGSGPGELFF	TGTGCCAGCCGTTGGGGCTCCGGACCCGGGGAGCTGTTTTTT
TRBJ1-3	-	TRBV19	CASSPRTAGNTIYF	TGTGCCAGTAGTCCCCGGACAGCTGGAAACACCATATATTTT
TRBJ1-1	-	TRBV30	CAWSVGFRSTEAFF	TGTGCCTGGAGTGTTGGTTTTAGGAGCACTGAAGCTTTCTTT